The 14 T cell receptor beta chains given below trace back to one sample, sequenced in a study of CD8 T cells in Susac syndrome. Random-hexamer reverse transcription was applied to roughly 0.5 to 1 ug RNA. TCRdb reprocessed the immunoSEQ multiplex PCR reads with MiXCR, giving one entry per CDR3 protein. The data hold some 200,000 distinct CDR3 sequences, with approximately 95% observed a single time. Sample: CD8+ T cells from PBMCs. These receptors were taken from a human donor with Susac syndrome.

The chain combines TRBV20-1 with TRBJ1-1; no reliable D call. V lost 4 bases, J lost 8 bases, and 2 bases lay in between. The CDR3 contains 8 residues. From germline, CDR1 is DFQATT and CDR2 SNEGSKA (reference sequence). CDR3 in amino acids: CSATEAFF. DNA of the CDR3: TGCAGTGCTACAGAAGCTTTCTTT.

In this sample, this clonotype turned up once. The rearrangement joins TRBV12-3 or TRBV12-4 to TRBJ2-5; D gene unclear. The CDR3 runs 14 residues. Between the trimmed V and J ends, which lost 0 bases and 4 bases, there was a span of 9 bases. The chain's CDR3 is CASSLATGRETQYF. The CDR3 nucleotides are TGTGCCAGCAGTTTAGCCACCGGCAGAGAGACCCAGTACTTC.

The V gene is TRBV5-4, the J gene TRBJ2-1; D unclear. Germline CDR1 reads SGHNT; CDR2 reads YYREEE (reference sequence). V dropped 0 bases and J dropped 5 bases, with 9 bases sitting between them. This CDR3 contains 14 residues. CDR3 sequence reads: CASSLGGTDNEQFF. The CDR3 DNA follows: TGTGCCAGCAGCTTGGGGGGTACAGACAATGAGCAGTTCTTC. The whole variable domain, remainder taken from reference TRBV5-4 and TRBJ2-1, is ETGVTQSPTHLIKTRGQQVTLRCSSQSGHNTVSWYQQALGQGPQFIFQYYREEENGRGNFPPRFSGLQFPNYSSELNVNALELDDSALYLCASSLGGTDNEQFFGPGTRLTVL.

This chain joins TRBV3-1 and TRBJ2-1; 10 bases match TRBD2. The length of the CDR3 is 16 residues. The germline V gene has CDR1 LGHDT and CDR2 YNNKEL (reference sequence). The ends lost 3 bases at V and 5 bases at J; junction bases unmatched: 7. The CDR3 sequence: CASSHAGLAANNEQFF. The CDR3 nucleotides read TGTGCCAGCAGCCATGCTGGACTAGCGGCCAACAATGAGCAGTTCTTC.

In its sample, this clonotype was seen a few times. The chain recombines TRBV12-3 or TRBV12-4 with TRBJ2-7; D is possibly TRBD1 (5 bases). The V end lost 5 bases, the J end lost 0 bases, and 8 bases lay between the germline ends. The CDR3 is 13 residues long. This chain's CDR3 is CASSPGYSYEQYF. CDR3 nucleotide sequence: TGTGCCAGCAGTCCAGGGTACTCCTACGAGCAGTACTTC.

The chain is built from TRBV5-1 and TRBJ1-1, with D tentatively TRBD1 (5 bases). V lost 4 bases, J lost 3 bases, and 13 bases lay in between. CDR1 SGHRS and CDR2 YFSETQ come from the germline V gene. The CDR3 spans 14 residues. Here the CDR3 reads CASSDAGTDTEAFF. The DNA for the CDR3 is TGCGCCAGCAGCGATGCGGGGACGGACACTGAAGCTTTCTTT.

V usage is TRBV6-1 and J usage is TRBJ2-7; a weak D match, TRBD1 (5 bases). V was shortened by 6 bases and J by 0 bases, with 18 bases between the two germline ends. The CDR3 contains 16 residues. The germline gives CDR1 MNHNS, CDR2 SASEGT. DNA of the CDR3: TGTGCCAGCAGCCCAACCCAGGGCAGGGACTCCTACGAGCAGTACTTC. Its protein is CASSPTQGRDSYEQYF.

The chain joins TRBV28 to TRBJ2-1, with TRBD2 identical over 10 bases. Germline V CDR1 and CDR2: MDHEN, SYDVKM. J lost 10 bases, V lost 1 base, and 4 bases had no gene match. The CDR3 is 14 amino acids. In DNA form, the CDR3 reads TGTGCCAGCAGTTTATTCGAGCGGGAGGGCGAGCAGTTCTTC. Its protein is CASSLFEREGEQFF.

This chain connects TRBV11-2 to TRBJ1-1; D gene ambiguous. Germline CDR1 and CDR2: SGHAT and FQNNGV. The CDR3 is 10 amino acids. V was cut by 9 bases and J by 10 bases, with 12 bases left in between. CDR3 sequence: CASGREVAFF. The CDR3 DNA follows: TGTGCCAGTGGGAGGGAGGTAGCTTTCTTT.

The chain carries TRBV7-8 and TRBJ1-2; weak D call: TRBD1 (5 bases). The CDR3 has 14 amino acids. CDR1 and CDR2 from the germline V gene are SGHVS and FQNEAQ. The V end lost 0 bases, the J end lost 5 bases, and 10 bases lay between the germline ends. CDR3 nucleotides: TGTGCCAGCAGCTTAGCCCCGGGGGAATATGGCTACACCTTC. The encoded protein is CASSLAPGEYGYTF.

As DNA, the CDR3 is TGTGCCAGCAGTCAGGGACAGGACCTTGCCAATGAGCAGTTCTTC. Amino acids: CASSQGQDLANEQFF. The chain is built from TRBV28 and TRBJ2-1, with 8 nucleotides matching TRBD1. The germline CDR1 and CDR2 sequences are MDHEN and SYDVKM. The CDR3 loop spans 15 amino acids. V was pared by 5 bases and J by 6 bases, with 9 bases of the junction left unmatched.

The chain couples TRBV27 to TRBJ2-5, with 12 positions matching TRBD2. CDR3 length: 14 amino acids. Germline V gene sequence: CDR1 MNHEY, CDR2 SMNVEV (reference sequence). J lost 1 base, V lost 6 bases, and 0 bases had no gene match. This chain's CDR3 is CASRLAGGQETQYF. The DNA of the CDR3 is TGTGCCAGCAGACTAGCGGGGGGCCAAGAGACCCAGTACTTC.

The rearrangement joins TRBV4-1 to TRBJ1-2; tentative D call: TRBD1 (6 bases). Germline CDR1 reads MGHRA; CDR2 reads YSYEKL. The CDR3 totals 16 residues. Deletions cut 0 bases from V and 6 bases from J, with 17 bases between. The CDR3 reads CASSQETLQGTDGYTF. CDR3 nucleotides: TGCGCCAGCAGCCAAGAAACCCTTCAGGGGACTGATGGCTACACCTTC.

The DNA for the CDR3 is TGTGCCAGCTCCGGGCTTAAACCTTTGGGACAAGAGACCCAGTACTTC. This sequence encodes CASSGLKPLGQETQYF. V and J are TRBV28 and TRBJ2-5; D not resolved. The CDR3 runs 16 residues. Germline V lookup: CDR1 MDHEN, CDR2 SYDVKM. V lost 8 bases and J 2 bases, leaving 21 bases between the germline ends.